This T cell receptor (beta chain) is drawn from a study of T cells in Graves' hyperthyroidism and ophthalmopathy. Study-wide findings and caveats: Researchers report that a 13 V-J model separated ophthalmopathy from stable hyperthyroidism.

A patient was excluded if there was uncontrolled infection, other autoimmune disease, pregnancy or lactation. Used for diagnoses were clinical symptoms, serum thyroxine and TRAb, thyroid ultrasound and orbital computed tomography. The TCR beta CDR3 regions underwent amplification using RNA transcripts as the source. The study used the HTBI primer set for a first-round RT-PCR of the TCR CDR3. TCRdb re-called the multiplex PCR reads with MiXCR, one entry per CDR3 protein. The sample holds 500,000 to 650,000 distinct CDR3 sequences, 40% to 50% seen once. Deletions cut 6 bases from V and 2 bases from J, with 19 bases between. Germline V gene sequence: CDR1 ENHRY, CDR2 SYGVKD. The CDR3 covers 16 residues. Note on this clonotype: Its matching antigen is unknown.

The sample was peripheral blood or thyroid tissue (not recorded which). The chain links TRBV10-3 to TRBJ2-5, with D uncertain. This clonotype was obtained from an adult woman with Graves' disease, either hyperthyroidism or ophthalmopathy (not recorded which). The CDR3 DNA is TGTGCCATCAGCGAAGAAGCCCAAGGTCAACAAGAGACCCAGTACTTC. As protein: CAISEEAQGQQETQYF.